Described below is a single TCR beta chain sequence and its context. This sample stems from a study of cytotoxic CD8 clonotypes in ibrutinib-treated CLL. Sequencing was performed with immunoSEQ multiplex PCR; in TCRdb, only in-frame clones are kept and a portion is missing. The sample shows 40,000 to 60,000 clones, approximately 50% of them seen only once. Trimming took 0 bases from V and 0 from J, leaving 8 bases between them. This CDR3 is built from 15 residues. Germline CDR1 MGHDK, CDR2 SYGVNS. The receptor was derived from a human donor with chronic lymphocytic leukemia. The sequenced sample was PBMCs, obtained after 12 months of ibrutinib treatment. The rearrangement links TRBV25-1 to TRBJ1-1, with D perhaps matching TRBD1 (5 bases). Written as DNA, the CDR3 is TGTGCCAGCAGTGAATACGGGGGGGTGAACACTGAAGCTTTCTTT. Its translation is CASSEYGGVNTEAFF.